What follows are 28 T cell receptor beta chains derived from one specimen sequenced in a study of T-cell reconstitution after alpha-beta-depleted transplantation in children. Unique molecular identifiers tagged the TCRbeta library. TCRdb redid the calling of the PCR reads with MiXCR, one entry per CDR3 protein. The repertoire holds more than 400,000 distinct CDR3 sequences, with 43% as singletons. The starting material was PBMCs, obtained before TCRalphabeta/CD19-depleted stem cell transplant. Receptors were obtained from a girl aged 2 to 9 with aplastic anemia, due to receive a stem cell transplant.

This chain joins TRBV20-1 and TRBJ1-4; D uncertain. The CDR3 extends over 15 amino acids. The germline V gene encodes CDR1 DFQATT and CDR2 SNEGSKA (reference sequence). The V and J ends lost 0 bases and 5 bases respectively, with 13 bases between them. This CDR3 reads CSARDPQEPNEKLFF. For the CDR3, the DNA is TGCAGTGCTAGAGATCCCCAGGAGCCAAATGAAAAACTGTTTTTT.

The chain combines TRBV6-1 with TRBJ2-5, with D hard to call. In germline, CDR1 is MNHNS, CDR2 SASEGT. V shed 8 bases and J shed 6 bases, with 16 bases lying between them. CDR3 size: 13 residues. In DNA form, the CDR3 reads TGTGCCAGCCAGGTGGTAGTTGGGAAGACCCAGTACTTC. It encodes CASQVVVGKTQYF.

The genes are TRBV20-1 and TRBJ2-1, with 8 bases aligning to TRBD2. The germline V gene has CDR1 DFQATT and CDR2 SNEGSKA (reference sequence). V shed 5 bases, J shed 3 bases, and the junction held 6 bases outside the gene matches. The CDR3 loop spans 14 amino acids. The CDR3 DNA sequence: TGCAGTGCTCCTCCCGGGACTAGCTACAATGAGCAGTTCTTC. This gives the protein CSAPPGTSYNEQFF.

This clonotype was counted many times. The chain is built from TRBV6-1 and TRBJ2-1; D is unresolved. There are 15 residues in the CDR3. The germline V gene has CDR1 MNHNS and CDR2 SASEGT. V was cut by 6 bases and J by 5 bases, with 17 bases left in between. The CDR3 DNA is TGTGCCAGCAGGGGATTGGTGGACCGAAACAATGAGCAGTTCTTC. Translated, it gives CASRGLVDRNNEQFF.

The table lists this clonotype with a count of one. The V and J genes are TRBV18 and TRBJ2-1; 12 bases are shared with TRBD2. Germline V lookup: CDR1 KGHSH, CDR2 LQKENI. The trim removed 6 bases at V and 9 bases at J, leaving 21 bases unmatched. This CDR3 is built from 19 residues. The CDR3 DNA sequence: TGTGCCAGCTCTAACTCCGGGACATGGACTAGCGGGACCTGGGGTGAGCAGTTCTTC. Protein: CASSNSGTWTSGTWGEQFF.

This rearrangement joins TRBV4-3 to TRBJ1-4; D unresolved. This CDR3 is 15 amino acids long. Between the trimmed V and J ends, which lost 1 base and 5 bases, there was a span of 11 bases. Germline CDR1 is LGHNA and CDR2 is YSLEER. Written as DNA, the CDR3 is TGCGCCAGCAGCCAAGTCGGCAACGGGAATGAAAAACTGTTTTTT. Protein product: CASSQVGNGNEKLFF.

In DNA, the CDR3 is TGTGCCAAGTCGGGGGGTTCCTACAATGAGCAGTTCTTC. Encoded protein: CAKSGGSYNEQFF. This chain joins TRBV7-2 and TRBJ2-1; 7 bases map to TRBD2. The CDR3 extends over 13 amino acids. Germline assignment: CDR1 SGHTA and CDR2 FQGNSA. Germline trimming cut 10 bases from V and 1 base from J; bases unmatched to any gene: 4.

This CDR3 reads CASSLSRAAFF. DNA of the CDR3: TGTGCCAGCAGTTTAAGTCGAGCAGCTTTCTTT. The rearrangement links TRBV12-3 or TRBV12-4 to TRBJ1-1; D gene unclear. V gave up 2 bases and J gave up 10 bases, with 8 bases separating them. This CDR3 is 11 amino acids long.

The chain joins TRBV6-5 to TRBJ1-4, with 9 bases lining up with TRBD1. Germline values: CDR1 MNHEY, CDR2 SVGAGI. The J segment lost 8 bases and the V segment lost 2 bases, leaving 6 bases of the junction unmatched. CDR3 size: 15 residues. CDR3: CASSYLGQGREKLFF. CDR3 DNA: TGTGCCAGCAGTTACCTGGGACAGGGACGCGAAAAACTGTTTTTT.

This clonotype has at least ten counts. The rearrangement joins TRBV12-3 or TRBV12-4 to TRBJ2-5, with 8 nucleotides matching TRBD2. With V trimmed by 6 bases and J by 5 bases, 14 bases remained unmatched. This CDR3 is 16 amino acids long. The CDR3: CASRNRVSGNFETQYF. DNA of the CDR3: TGTGCCAGCAGAAACAGGGTTAGCGGGAATTTTGAGACCCAGTACTTC.

This clonotype was counted a few times. In DNA, the CDR3 is TGCAGCGTTGTAGGTGCTAGCGGGAGGGCCACGCAGTATTTT. Protein: CSVVGASGRATQYF. The chain recombines TRBV29-1 with TRBJ2-3, with 12 bases fitting TRBD2. Germline CDR1 reads SQVTM; CDR2 reads ANQGSEA. V was pared by 4 bases and J by 9 bases, with 8 bases of the junction left unmatched. The CDR3 loop spans 14 amino acids.

This chain connects TRBV7-9 to TRBJ2-3, with 9 bases that match TRBD2. J gave up 5 bases and V 2 bases, and 8 bases lay outside the gene matches. This CDR3 contains 16 residues. Germline loops: CDR1 SEHNR, CDR2 FQNEAQ (reference sequence). This chain's CDR3 is CASSLSASGVGDTQYF. As DNA, the CDR3 is TGTGCCAGCAGCTTATCGGCTAGCGGGGTTGGAGATACGCAGTATTTT.

Points on this clonotype: Being one base from a much bigger clone, this may be a read error. CDR3 DNA sequence: TGTGCCAGCAGTTTGGCAGGGTACTCCCACGAGCAGTACTTC. This sequence encodes CASSLAGYSHEQYF. The rearrangement uses TRBV28 and TRBJ2-7, with D possibly matching TRBD1 (5 bases). Germline loops: CDR1 MDHEN, CDR2 SYDVKM. The CDR3 has 14 residues.

This chain uses TRBV20-1 with TRBJ2-3; the D gene could be TRBD1 or TRBD2 (6 bases each). The CDR3 totals 12 residues. The V end lost 5 bases, the J end lost 7 bases, and 13 bases lay between the germline ends. From germline, CDR1 is DFQATT and CDR2 SNEGSKA (reference sequence). The CDR3 is CSAVRGPNTQYF. The CDR3 coding sequence is TGCAGTGCTGTTCGGGGGCCAAATACGCAGTATTTT.

This rearrangement joins TRBV5-1 to TRBJ2-7, with TRBD1 matching 7 bases. With 4 bases clipped from V and 5 bases from J, the junction kept 6 bases outside the gene matches. The CDR3 is made up of 13 amino acids. Germline CDR1 is SGHRS and CDR2 is YFSETQ. In nucleotides, the CDR3 is TGCGCCAGCAGCATACAGGGGCGGAACGAGCAGTACTTC. The encoded protein is CASSIQGRNEQYF.

The chain couples TRBV5-1 to TRBJ1-2, with 8 bases matching TRBD1. Per the germline V gene, CDR1 is SGHRS and CDR2 is YFSETQ. The CDR3 length is 15 residues. The trim removed 4 bases at V and 6 bases at J, leaving 11 bases unmatched. In DNA form, the CDR3 reads TGCGCCAGCAGCGGGAACAGGGGGATAGTCGATGGCTACACCTTC. It codes for CASSGNRGIVDGYTF.

The chain uses TRBV12-3 or TRBV12-4 and TRBJ1-3; 8 bases are a match to TRBD1. The V and J ends lost 3 bases and 2 bases, in that order; junction bases with no gene match: 6. This CDR3 has 16 residues. DNA for the CDR3: TGTGCCAGCAGTTTCCGACAGGGGCCGACTGGAAACACCATATATTTT. Its protein product is CASSFRQGPTGNTIYF.

The V gene is TRBV4-1, the J gene TRBJ1-4; no clear D. The V and J ends lost 0 bases and 8 bases respectively, with 13 bases between them. The CDR3 contains 15 residues. CDR1 is MGHRA and CDR2 is YSYEKL in the germline V gene. CDR3 DNA: TGCGCCAGCAGCCAAGATAGGCTCGCCGGGGAAAAACTGTTTTTT. It codes for CASSQDRLAGEKLFF.

This clonotype appeared a few times. CDR3 in DNA: TGTGCCAGCAGAGTGGGACAGGGGGCGTCCGGGGCCAACGTCCTGACTTTC. Translation: CASRVGQGASGANVLTF. V usage is TRBV6-1 and J usage is TRBJ2-6, with 12 nucleotides matching TRBD1. CDR1 is MNHNS and CDR2 is SASEGT in the germline V gene. The CDR3 has 17 residues. V lost 6 bases, J lost 4 bases, and 7 bases stayed unmatched.

This clonotype was seen ten or more times. The chain employs TRBV20-1 and TRBJ2-1, with 7 bases lining up with TRBD2. This CDR3 comprises 12 residues. From germline, CDR1 is DFQATT and CDR2 SNEGSKA (reference sequence). V was pared by 5 bases and J by 12 bases, with 10 bases of the junction left unmatched. Here the CDR3 DNA reads TGCAGTGCTTCCCGGACTAGTAGTTCGCAGTTCTTC. Its protein is CSASRTSSSQFF.

The sample holds a few counts of this clonotype. The rearrangement uses TRBV4-2 and TRBJ2-7; 10 nucleotides align to TRBD2. J was trimmed by 5 bases and V by 2 bases; bases with no gene match: 6. Germline lookup yields CDR1 LGHNA and CDR2 YNFKEQ. This CDR3 contains 15 residues. CDR3 in DNA: TGTGCCAGCAGCCAACTAGCGGGAGTTTACAACGAGCAGTACTTC. Protein product: CASSQLAGVYNEQYF.

As to this clonotype: A much larger clone lies a single base off, so this may be a read error. This chain links TRBV20-1 with TRBJ2-7; a weak D match, TRBD1 (5 bases). There are 12 residues in the CDR3. Per germline, CDR1 DFQATT and CDR2 SNEGSKA (reference sequence). Trimming stripped 1 base from V and 2 bases from J, with 6 bases between. The DNA of the CDR3 is TGCAGTGCTAGAGTCAGGGCCTACGAGCAGTACTTC. Translating gives CSARVRAYEQYF.

This chain uses TRBV15 with TRBJ2-4; no firm D call. Germline assignment: CDR1 LNHNV and CDR2 YYDKDF (reference sequence). Trimming cost V 0 bases and J 1 base, with 10 bases left between them. This CDR3 spans 16 amino acids. The chain's CDR3 is CATSRDQPPAKNIQYF. The CDR3 DNA reads as TGTGCCACCAGCAGAGATCAACCTCCGGCCAAAAACATTCAGTACTTC.

The chain couples TRBV5-1 to TRBJ2-1; D possibly matches TRBD1 or TRBD2 (5 bases each). V lost 5 bases to trimming and J lost 0 bases, with 21 bases between them. Germline CDR1 is SGHRS and CDR2 is YFSETQ. The CDR3 consists of 18 residues. The CDR3 bases are TGCGCCAGCAGTTCTCTCCCTTGGGACGGAAGCTCCTACAATGAGCAGTTCTTC. Its protein product is CASSSLPWDGSSYNEQFF.

This chain links TRBV29-1 with TRBJ2-1; no reliable D call. The CDR3 consists of 9 residues. The V end was cut by 4 bases, the J end by 10 bases, with 5 bases between. Germline assignment: CDR1 SQVTM and CDR2 ANQGSEA. The CDR3 coding sequence is TGCAGCGTTGCAGGAGAGCAGTTCTTC. Amino acids: CSVAGEQFF.

This chain joins TRBV20-1 and TRBJ1-2; 10 bases align to TRBD1. Germline CDR1 reads DFQATT; CDR2 reads SNEGSKA (reference sequence). The CDR3 sequence is 14 residues long. Losses at the gene ends were 4 bases for V and 4 bases for J; bases not matched to a gene: 6. The CDR3 DNA reads as TGCAGTGCTACCTCCGGGACAGGGGTCTATGGCTACACCTTC. Translated, it gives CSATSGTGVYGYTF.

This clonotype was observed at least ten times. V gene TRBV18 combines with J gene TRBJ2-7; 9 bases line up with TRBD1. The ends lost 3 bases at V and 3 bases at J; junction bases unmatched: 12. CDR3 length equals 17 residues. CDR1 and CDR2 from the germline V gene are KGHSH and LQKENI. The CDR3 sequence is CASSPPTGGALSYEQYF. The CDR3 nucleotides are TGTGCCAGCTCACCTCCTACAGGGGGCGCATTAAGCTACGAGCAGTACTTC.

This clonotype was counted at least ten times. The chain carries TRBV7-2 and TRBJ2-7, with D unresolved. The CDR3 consists of 13 residues. V was shortened by 6 bases and J by 3 bases, with 12 bases between the two germline ends. Per the germline V gene, CDR1 is SGHTA and CDR2 is FQGNSA. Here the CDR3 DNA reads TGTGCCAGCAGAAAGGAGAATTACTACGAGCAGTACTTC. This encodes CASRKENYYEQYF.